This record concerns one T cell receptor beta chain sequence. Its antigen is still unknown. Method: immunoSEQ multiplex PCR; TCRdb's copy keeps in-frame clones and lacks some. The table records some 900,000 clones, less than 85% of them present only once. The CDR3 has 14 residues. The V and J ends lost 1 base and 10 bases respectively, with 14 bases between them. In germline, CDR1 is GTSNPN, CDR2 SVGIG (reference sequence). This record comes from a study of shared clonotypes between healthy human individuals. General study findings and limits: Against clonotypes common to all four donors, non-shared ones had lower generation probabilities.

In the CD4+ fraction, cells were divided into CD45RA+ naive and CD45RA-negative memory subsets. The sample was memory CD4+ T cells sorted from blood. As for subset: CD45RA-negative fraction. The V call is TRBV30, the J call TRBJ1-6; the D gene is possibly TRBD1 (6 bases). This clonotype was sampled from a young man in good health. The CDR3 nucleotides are TGTGCCTGGAGTGGAGGGGGGCCTGGATCACCCCTCCACTTT. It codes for CAWSGGGPGSPLHF.